Each of the 10 T cell receptor beta chains below was sequenced from the same sample in a study of cytomegalovirus exposure and HLA in healthy donors. The primer mix had 60 Vbeta and 13 Jbeta primers. Sequencing used immunoSEQ multiplex PCR; TCRdb keeps in-frame clones, though not all of them. The profile shows about 160,000 clones, about 81% of them singletons. The sequencing input was PBMCs. Receptor source: a woman aged 45-65 years in good health and CMV-seropositive.

The genes are TRBV9 and TRBJ2-1; 12 bases map to TRBD2. The V segment lost 7 bases and the J segment 6 bases; nucleotides outside the gene matches: 2. Germline CDR1 SGDLS, CDR2 YYNGEE. The CDR3 loop spans 13 amino acids. CDR3 DNA sequence: TGTGCCAGCGCACTAGCGGGGGGCAATGAGCAGTTCTTC. Translated: CASALAGGNEQFF.

This clone was seen more than once but under ten times. This chain connects TRBV10-3 to TRBJ1-5; TRBD1 agrees at 8 bases. CDR1 and CDR2 from the germline V gene are ENHRY and SYGVKD. The CDR3 consists of 15 residues. V lost 4 bases and J lost 4; bases outside the gene matches: 6. CDR3 coding DNA: TGTGCCATCAGTGCCGACAGGGGCAATAATCAGCCCCAGCATTTT. Protein sequence: CAISADRGNNQPQHF.

The gene calls are TRBV5-1 and TRBJ1-1; no clear D gene. V lost 3 bases, J lost 1 base, and 13 bases lay in between. The CDR3 sequence is 15 residues long. CDR1 is SGHRS and CDR2 is YFSETQ in the germline V gene. CDR3 DNA: TGCGCCAGCAGCTACAGTAGAACAACGAACACTGAAGCTTTCTTT. As protein: CASSYSRTTNTEAFF.

This chain connects TRBV6-5 to TRBJ1-2; 7 bases fit TRBD1. The CDR3 has 13 amino acids. V gave up 6 bases and J gave up 4 bases; unmatched junction bases: 5. The germline CDR1 and CDR2 sequences are MNHEY and SVGAGI. The CDR3 DNA reads TGTGCCAGCAGCCCCGGGACAGTCTATGGCTACACCTTC. This translates into CASSPGTVYGYTF.

The V and J genes are TRBV29-1 and TRBJ1-1; TRBD1 might be the D (6 bases). The CDR3 has 11 amino acids. The V gene's germline CDR1 is SQVTM and CDR2 ANQGSEA. Trimming took 3 bases from V and 7 from J, leaving 9 bases between them. DNA for the CDR3: TGCAGCGTTGACAGGGGTGGTGAAGCTTTCTTT. Translation gives CSVDRGGEAFF.

The chain has TRBV11-3 and TRBJ2-5, with 7 bases lining up with TRBD2. The ends lost 1 base at V and 2 bases at J; junction bases unmatched: 4. CDR3 length: 15 amino acids. The germline gives CDR1 SGHNT, CDR2 YENEEA. Here the CDR3 DNA reads TGTGCCAGCAGCTTAGGTGTGGGGGGGCAAGAGACCCAGTACTTC. This encodes CASSLGVGGQETQYF.

The J gene is TRBJ1-4, the V gene TRBV2; D is possibly TRBD1 (5 bases). From germline, CDR1 is SNHLY and CDR2 FYNNEI. The CDR3 is made up of 16 amino acids. V lost 0 bases, J lost 2 bases, and 10 bases lay in between. CDR3 region: CASSEAGGVTNEKLFF. CDR3 in DNA: TGTGCCAGCAGTGAAGCGGGAGGGGTGACTAATGAAAAACTGTTTTTT.

The V call is TRBV6-1, the J call TRBJ1-1, with TRBD1 identical over 8 bases. The CDR3 runs 14 residues. The V gene end was trimmed by 4 bases and the J gene end by 6 bases; junction bases not matched to a gene: 7. Germline values: CDR1 MNHNS, CDR2 SASEGT. CDR3 residues: CASSGRGHRAEAFF. The CDR3 bases are TGTGCCAGCAGTGGCAGGGGGCACAGGGCTGAAGCTTTCTTT.

J is TRBJ2-5 and V is TRBV9; 7 bases map to TRBD1. Germline-derived CDR1 and CDR2 are SGDLS and YYNGEE. J was trimmed by 4 bases and V by 4 bases; bases with no gene match: 7. CDR3 length equals 14 residues. The CDR3 here is CASSLTGASETQYF. DNA of the CDR3: TGTGCCAGCAGCTTAACAGGGGCCTCAGAGACCCAGTACTTC.

CDR3 nucleotide sequence: TGTGCCAGCACGTTAGGGGGCCCAGGAACTGAAGCTTTCTTT. Translating it yields CASTLGGPGTEAFF. The rearrangement links TRBV6-1 to TRBJ1-1; 7 bases are shared with TRBD1. V lost 7 bases and J lost 5; bases outside the gene matches: 10. This CDR3 comprises 14 residues. The germline CDR1 and CDR2 sequences are MNHNS and SASEGT.